The clone carrying this T cell receptor beta chain has ten or more counts. The sample is drawn from a study of T cells in Graves' hyperthyroidism and ophthalmopathy. From RNA transcripts, TCR beta CDR3 regions were amplified. The primer set for the first-round RT-PCR of the TCR CDR3 was HTBI. Each CDR3 protein is one row after TCRdb ran MiXCR on the multiplex PCR reads. The sample has hundreds of thousands of distinct CDR3 sequences, roughly 15% seen once. The patients, who ranged from 18 to 65 in age, presented with newly diagnosed hyperthyroidism lasting under 2 months. Sequenced input: blood. The TCR originated in a woman in her thirties with Graves' hyperthyroidism.

The CDR3 spells CASSLQGRDGYTF. The DNA for the CDR3 is TGCGCCAGCAGTTTGCAGGGACGGGATGGCTACACCTTC. This sequence joins TRBV5-1 and TRBJ1-2; tentative D call: TRBD1 (5 bases). There are 13 residues in the CDR3. Germline V gives CDR1 SGHRS, CDR2 YFSETQ. Trimming left V 5 bases short and J 6 bases short, with 14 bases between.